One and the same sample provided the 6 T cell receptor beta chains below, sequenced in a study of blood T cell repertoires in COVID-19 (dated by TCRdb to about 2020). Preparation of the library involved the immunoSEQ multiplex PCR assay. TCRdb took over this immuneACCESS table, retaining in-frame rearrangements with V and J assigned. Such tables are incomplete; in checked studies, under half of the missing clones stem from an unresolved V gene, and the remainder is unexplained. This sample lists 200,000 or so clones; about 80% were detected once. The ten largest make up around 2% of the sample. Sequenced sample: PBMCs or T cells enriched from blood (not recorded which). These receptors were obtained from a man aged 60 to 75 who had recovered from COVID-19.

V is TRBV5-1 and J is TRBJ1-2; D may be TRBD1 (5 bases). This CDR3 has 18 residues. In germline, CDR1 is SGHRS, CDR2 YFSETQ. The V gene lost 2 bases and the J gene lost 8 bases, with 28 bases spanning the gap. CDR3 DNA sequence: TGCGCCAGCAGCTTAGTTCGACAGCACAGTACGCCCGAAGTAGGCTACACCTTC. Its protein is CASSLVRQHSTPEVGYTF.

J is TRBJ2-1 and V is TRBV4-1, with unresolved D. The CDR3 loop spans 14 amino acids. V lost 0 bases and J lost 4, with 7 bases in between. Germline V gene data show CDR1 as MGHRA and CDR2 as YSYEKL. Written as DNA, the CDR3 is TGCGCCAGCAGCCAAGATGTCAGTTACAATGAGCAGTTCTTC. Amino acids: CASSQDVSYNEQFF.

The V gene is TRBV11-3, the J gene TRBJ2-3; TRBD1 agrees at 9 bases. CDR3 length: 17 residues. Germline lookup yields CDR1 SGHNT and CDR2 YENEEA. V shed 5 bases and J 2 bases; nucleotides not matched to a gene: 11. DNA for the CDR3: TGTGCCAGCAGCCTCAATTCCGGGACAGGGATCACAGATACGCAGTATTTT. Encoded protein: CASSLNSGTGITDTQYF.

This chain joins TRBV29-1 and TRBJ2-7, with 9 bases matching TRBD2. Germline lookup yields CDR1 SQVTM and CDR2 ANQGSEA. The CDR3 has 11 residues. The V segment lost 6 bases and the J segment 8 bases; nucleotides outside the gene matches: 5. CDR3 nucleotides: TGCAGCGTACTAGCGGGTTTACAGCAGTACTTC. It translates to CSVLAGLQQYF.

The CDR3 sequence: CASSPAGSYGYTF. The CDR3 DNA is TGTGCCAGCTCACCAGCCGGGAGCTATGGCTACACCTTC. The chain has TRBV18 and TRBJ1-2; D remains ambiguous. This CDR3 region has 13 residues. The germline V gene encodes CDR1 KGHSH and CDR2 LQKENI. Trimming took 2 bases from V and 4 from J, leaving 8 bases between them.

The V and J genes are TRBV27 and TRBJ1-6; a possible D gene is TRBD1 (6 bases). The germline gives CDR1 MNHEY, CDR2 SMNVEV (reference sequence). V lost 6 bases and J 0 bases, leaving 18 bases between the germline ends. The CDR3 has 18 residues. The CDR3, as DNA: TGTGCCAGCAGCGCCTCCAGACAGGCCAGCTCCTATAATTCACCCCTCCACTTT. Its protein product is CASSASRQASSYNSPLHF.